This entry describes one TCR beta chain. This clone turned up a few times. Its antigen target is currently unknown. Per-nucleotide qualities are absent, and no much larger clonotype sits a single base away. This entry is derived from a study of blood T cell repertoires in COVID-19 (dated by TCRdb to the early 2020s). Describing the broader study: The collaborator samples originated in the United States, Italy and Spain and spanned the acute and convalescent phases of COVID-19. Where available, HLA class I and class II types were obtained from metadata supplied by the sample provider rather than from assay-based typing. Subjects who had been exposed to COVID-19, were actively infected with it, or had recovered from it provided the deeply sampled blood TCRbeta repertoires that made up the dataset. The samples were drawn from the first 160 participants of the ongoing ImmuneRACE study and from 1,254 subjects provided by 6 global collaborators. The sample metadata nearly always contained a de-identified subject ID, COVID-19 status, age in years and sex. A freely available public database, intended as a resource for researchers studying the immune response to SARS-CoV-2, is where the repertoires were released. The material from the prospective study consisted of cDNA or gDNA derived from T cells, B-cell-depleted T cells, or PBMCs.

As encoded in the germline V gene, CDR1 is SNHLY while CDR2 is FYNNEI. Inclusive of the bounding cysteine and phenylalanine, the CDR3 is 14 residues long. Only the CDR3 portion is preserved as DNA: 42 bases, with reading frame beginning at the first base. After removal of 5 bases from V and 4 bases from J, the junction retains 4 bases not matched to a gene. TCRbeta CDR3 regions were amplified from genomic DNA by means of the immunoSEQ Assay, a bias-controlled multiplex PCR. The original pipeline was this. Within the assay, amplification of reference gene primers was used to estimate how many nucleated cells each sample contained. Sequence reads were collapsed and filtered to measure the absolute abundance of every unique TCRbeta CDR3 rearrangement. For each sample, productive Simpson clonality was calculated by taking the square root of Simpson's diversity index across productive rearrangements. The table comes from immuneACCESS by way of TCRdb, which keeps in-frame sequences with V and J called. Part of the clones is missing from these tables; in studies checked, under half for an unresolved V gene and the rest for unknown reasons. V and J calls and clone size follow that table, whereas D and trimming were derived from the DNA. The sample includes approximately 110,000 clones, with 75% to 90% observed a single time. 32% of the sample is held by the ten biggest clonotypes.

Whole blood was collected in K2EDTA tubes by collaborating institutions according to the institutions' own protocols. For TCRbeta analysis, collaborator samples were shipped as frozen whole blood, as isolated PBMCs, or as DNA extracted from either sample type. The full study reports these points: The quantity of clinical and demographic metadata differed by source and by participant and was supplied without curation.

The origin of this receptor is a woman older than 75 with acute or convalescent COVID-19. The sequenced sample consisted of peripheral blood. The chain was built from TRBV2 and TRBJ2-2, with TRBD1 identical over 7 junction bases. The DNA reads TGTGCCAGCAGTCGGACAGGCCTCACCGGGGAGCTGTTTTTT. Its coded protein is CASSRTGLTGELFF.